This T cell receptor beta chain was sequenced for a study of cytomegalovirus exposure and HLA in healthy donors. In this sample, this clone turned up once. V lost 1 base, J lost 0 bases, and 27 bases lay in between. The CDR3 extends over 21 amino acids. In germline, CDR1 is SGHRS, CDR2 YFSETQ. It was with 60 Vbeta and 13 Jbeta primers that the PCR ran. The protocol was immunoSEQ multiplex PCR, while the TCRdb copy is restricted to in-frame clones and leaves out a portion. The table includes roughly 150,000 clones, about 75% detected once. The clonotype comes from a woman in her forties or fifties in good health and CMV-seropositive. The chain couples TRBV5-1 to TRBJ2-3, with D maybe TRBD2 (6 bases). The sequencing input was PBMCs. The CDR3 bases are TGCGCCAGCAGCTTGAAGCGGGCAGGCCCAAATGTGCGACTTAGCACAGATACGCAGTATTTT. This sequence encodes CASSLKRAGPNVRLSTDTQYF.